This TCR beta chain derives from a study of T cells in localized non-small cell lung cancer. Germline V gene lookup returns CDR1 MNHNS and CDR2 SASEGT. The CDR3 totals 15 residues. Trimming cost V 3 bases and J 1 base; bases outside gene matches: 5. Profiled with immunoSEQ multiplex PCR; TCRdb holds only in-frame clones, not every one. The sample lists approximately 30,000 clones, approximately 88% occurring once. The sequence was collected from a woman between 35 and 70 years old with stage III lung adenocarcinoma. Source: peripheral blood mononuclear cells, taken before any cancer treatment. J is TRBJ1-1 and V is TRBV6-1; TRBD1 agrees at 7 bases. This chain's CDR3 is CASSDWEGANTEAFF. CDR3 DNA: TGTGCCAGCAGTGATTGGGAGGGGGCGAACACTGAAGCTTTCTTT.